This section outlines one T cell receptor (beta chain) sequence together with its context. This clone's antigen is unknown. No qualities accompany the bases; no much larger clone lies one base away. Each collaborating institution followed its own protocols to collect whole blood in K2EDTA tubes. For TCRbeta analysis, collaborators shipped samples as frozen whole blood, isolated PBMCs, or DNA extracted from either of those sample types. The data were taken from a study of blood T cell repertoires in COVID-19 (dated by TCRdb to 2020 to 2021). Background for the entire study: Samples covering the acute and convalescent phases of COVID-19 were provided by collaborators in the United States, Italy and Spain. The prospective study material was composed of cDNA or gDNA derived from T cells, B-cell-depleted T cells, or PBMCs. Subjects who had been exposed to COVID-19, were actively infected with it, or had recovered from it provided the deeply sampled blood TCRbeta repertoires that made up the dataset. A freely available public database, intended as a resource for researchers studying the immune response to SARS-CoV-2, is where the repertoires were released. The samples were drawn from two sources: the first 160 participants of the ongoing ImmuneRACE study, and over 950 subjects contributed by 6 global collaborators. Sample metadata almost always included a de-identified subject ID, COVID-19 status, age in years and sex. Where available, HLA class I and class II types were obtained from metadata supplied by the sample provider rather than from assay-based typing. The full study reports these points: Clinical and demographic metadata were provided uncurated, with the amount varying by source and participant.

Relative to germline, V is missing 4 bases and J is missing 4 bases, with 5 bases of the junction outside any gene match. Looking up the germline V gene yields CDR1 MDHEN and CDR2 SYDVKM. Inclusive of the bounding cysteine and phenylalanine, the CDR3 is 15 residues long. The read is trimmed to its CDR3 DNA, 45 bases read in frame from base 1. TCRbeta CDR3 regions were amplified from genomic DNA by means of the immunoSEQ Assay, a bias-controlled multiplex PCR. In the authors' own workflow: Nucleated cell counts per sample were estimated from amplification of reference gene primers within the assay. To quantify the absolute abundance of each unique TCRbeta CDR3 rearrangement, sequence reads were collapsed and filtered. For each sample, productive Simpson clonality was calculated as the square root of Simpson's diversity index across productive rearrangements. Here the immuneACCESS table is served through TCRdb, limited to in-frame sequences with V and J called. Missing clones are a known gap in these copies; in checked studies unresolved V genes cover under half, and the rest lacks a known reason. V, J and clone size derive from that table, while D and trimming were established from the DNA sequence. The sample contains around 250,000 clones, about 83% of them found a single time. Of the sample, over 9% falls within the top ten clones.

The TCR sequence derives from an elderly man with acute or convalescent COVID-19. The chain couples TRBV28 to TRBJ1-2; 11 bases in the middle match TRBD1. What was sequenced was peripheral blood. CDR3 sequence: CASSSGTGGLYGYTF. DNA sequence: TGTGCCAGCAGTTCCGGGACAGGGGGTCTCTATGGCTACACCTTC.